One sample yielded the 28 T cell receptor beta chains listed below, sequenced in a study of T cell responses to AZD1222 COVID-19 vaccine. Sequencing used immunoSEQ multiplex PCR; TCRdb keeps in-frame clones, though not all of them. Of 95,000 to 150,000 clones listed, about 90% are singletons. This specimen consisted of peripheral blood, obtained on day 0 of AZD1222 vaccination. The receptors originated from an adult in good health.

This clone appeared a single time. The DNA of the CDR3 is TGTGCCAGCAGCTTCCTAGCGGGAGTGAACACCGGGGAGCTGTTTTTT. Protein sequence: CASSFLAGVNTGELFF. The rearrangement uses TRBV11-1 and TRBJ2-2; 10 bases line up with TRBD2. This CDR3 spans 16 amino acids. Germline CDR1 is SGHAT and CDR2 is FQDESV (reference sequence). J lost 1 base, V lost 3 bases, and 2 bases had no gene match. Based on the CDR3 plus reference TRBV11-1 and TRBJ2-2, the full variable domain is EAEVAQSPRYKITEKSQAVAFWCDPISGHATLYWYRQILGQGPELLVQFQDESVVDDSQLPKDRFSAERLKGVDSTLKIQPAELGDSAMYLCASSFLAGVNTGELFFGEGSRLTVL.

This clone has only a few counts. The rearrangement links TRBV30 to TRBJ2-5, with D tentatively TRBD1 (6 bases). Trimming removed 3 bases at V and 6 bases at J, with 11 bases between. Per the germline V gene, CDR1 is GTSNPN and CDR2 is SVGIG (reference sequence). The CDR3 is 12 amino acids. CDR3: CAWRSGEKTQYF. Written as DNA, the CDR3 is TGTGCCTGGAGGTCAGGGGAAAAGACCCAGTACTTC. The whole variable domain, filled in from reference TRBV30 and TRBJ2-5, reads SQTIHQWPATLVQPVGSPLSLECTVEGTSNPNLYWYRQAAGRGLQLLFYSVGIGQISSEVPQNLSASRPQDRQFILSSKKLLLSDSGFYLCAWRSGEKTQYFGPGTRLLVL.

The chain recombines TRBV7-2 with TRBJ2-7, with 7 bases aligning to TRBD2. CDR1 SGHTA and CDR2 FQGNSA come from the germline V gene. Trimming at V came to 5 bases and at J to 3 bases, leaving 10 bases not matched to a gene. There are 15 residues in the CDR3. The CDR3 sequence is CASSPEVGGLYEQYF. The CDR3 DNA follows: TGTGCCAGCAGCCCCGAGGTGGGAGGGCTCTACGAGCAGTACTTC.

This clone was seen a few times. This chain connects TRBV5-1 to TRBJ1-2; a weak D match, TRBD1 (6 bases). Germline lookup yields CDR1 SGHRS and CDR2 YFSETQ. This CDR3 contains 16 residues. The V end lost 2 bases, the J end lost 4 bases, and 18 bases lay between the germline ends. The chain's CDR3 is CASSLGGQSRFYGYTF. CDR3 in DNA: TGCGCCAGCAGCTTAGGCGGACAGTCTCGGTTCTATGGCTACACCTTC.

CDR3 sequence (DNA): TGTGCCAGCAGCAAAAAGAGAGTCATTAAGTGGTACACTGAAGCTTTCTTT. This codes for CASSKKRVIKWYTEAFF. The rearrangement uses TRBV21-1 and TRBJ1-1. TRBV21-1 is assigned pseudogene status. The CDR3 loop spans 17 amino acids.

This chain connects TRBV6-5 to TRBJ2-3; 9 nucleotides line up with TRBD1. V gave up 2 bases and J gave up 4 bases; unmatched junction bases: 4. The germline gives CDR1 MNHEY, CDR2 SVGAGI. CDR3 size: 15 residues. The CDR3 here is CASSYRTGEADTQYF. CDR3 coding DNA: TGTGCCAGCAGTTACAGGACAGGGGAGGCAGATACGCAGTATTTT.

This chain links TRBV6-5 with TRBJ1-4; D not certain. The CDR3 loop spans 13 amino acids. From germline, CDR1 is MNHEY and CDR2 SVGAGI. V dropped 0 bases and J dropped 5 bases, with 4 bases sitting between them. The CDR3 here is CASSYSRNEKLFF. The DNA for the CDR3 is TGTGCCAGCAGTTACTCGAGGAATGAAAAACTGTTTTTT.

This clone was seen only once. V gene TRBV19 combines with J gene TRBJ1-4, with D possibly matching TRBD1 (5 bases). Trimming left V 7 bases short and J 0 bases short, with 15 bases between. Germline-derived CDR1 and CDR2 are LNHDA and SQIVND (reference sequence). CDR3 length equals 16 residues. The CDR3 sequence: CASKAGMGATNEKLFF. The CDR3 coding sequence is TGTGCCAGTAAGGCAGGGATGGGCGCAACTAATGAAAAACTGTTTTTT.

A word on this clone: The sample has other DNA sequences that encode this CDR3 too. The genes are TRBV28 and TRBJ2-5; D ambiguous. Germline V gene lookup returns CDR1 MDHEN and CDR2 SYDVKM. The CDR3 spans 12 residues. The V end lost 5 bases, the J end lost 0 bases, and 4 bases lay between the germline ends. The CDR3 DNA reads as TGTGCCAGCAGTGGTTACCAAGAGACCCAGTACTTC. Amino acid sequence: CASSGYQETQYF. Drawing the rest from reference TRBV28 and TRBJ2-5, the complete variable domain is DVKVTQSSRYLVKRTGEKVFLECVQDMDHENMFWYRQDPGLGLRLIYFSYDVKMKEKGDIPEGYSVSREKKERFSLILESASTNQTSMYLCASSGYQETQYFGPGTRLLVL.

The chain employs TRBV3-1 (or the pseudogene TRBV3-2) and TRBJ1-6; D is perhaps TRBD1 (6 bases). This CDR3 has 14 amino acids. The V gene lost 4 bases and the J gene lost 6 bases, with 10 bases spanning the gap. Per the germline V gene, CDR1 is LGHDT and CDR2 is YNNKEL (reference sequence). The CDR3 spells CASSRGQSNSPLHF. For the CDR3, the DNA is TGTGCCAGCAGCCGGGGGCAGAGTAATTCACCCCTCCACTTT.

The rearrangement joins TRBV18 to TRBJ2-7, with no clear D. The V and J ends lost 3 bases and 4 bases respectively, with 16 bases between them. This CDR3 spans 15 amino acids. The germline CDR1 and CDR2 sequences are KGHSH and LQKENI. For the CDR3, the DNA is TGTGCCAGCTCACCTAGGGCAAGAGACAAATACGAGCAGTACTTC. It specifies CASSPRARDKYEQYF.

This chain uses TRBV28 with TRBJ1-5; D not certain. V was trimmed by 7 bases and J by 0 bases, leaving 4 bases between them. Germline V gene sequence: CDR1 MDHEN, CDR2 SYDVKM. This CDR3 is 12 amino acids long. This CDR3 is CASTYSNQPQHF. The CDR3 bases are TGTGCCAGCACCTATAGCAATCAGCCCCAGCATTTT. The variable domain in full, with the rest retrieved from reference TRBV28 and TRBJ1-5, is DVKVTQSSRYLVKRTGEKVFLECVQDMDHENMFWYRQDPGLGLRLIYFSYDVKMKEKGDIPEGYSVSREKKERFSLILESASTNQTSMYLCASTYSNQPQHFGDGTRLSIL.

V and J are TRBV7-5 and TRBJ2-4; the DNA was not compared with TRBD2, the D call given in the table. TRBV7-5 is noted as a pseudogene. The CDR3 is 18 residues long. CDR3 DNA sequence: TGTGCCAGAAGCCCCTTTAAGCGGGGGGAAATCGCCAAAAACATTCAGTACTTC. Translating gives CARSPFKRGEIAKNIQYF.

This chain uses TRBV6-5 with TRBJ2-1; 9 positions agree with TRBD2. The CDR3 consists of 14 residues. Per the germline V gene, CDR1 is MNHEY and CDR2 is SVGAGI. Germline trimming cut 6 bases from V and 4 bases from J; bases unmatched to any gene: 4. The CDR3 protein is CASRAGGPYNEQFF. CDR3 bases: TGTGCCAGCAGGGCGGGGGGGCCATACAATGAGCAGTTCTTC.

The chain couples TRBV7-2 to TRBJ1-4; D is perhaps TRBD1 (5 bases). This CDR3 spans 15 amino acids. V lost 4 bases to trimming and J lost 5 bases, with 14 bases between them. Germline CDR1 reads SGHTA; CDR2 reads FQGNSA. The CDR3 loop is CASSSTGTVNEKLFF. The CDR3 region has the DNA TGTGCCAGCAGCTCCACCGGGACCGTGAATGAAAAACTGTTTTTT.

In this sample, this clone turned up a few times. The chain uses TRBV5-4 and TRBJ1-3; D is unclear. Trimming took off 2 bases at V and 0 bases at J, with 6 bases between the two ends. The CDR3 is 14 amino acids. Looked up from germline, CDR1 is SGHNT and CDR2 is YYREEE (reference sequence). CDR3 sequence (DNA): TGTGCCAGCAGCTTCGGGGTCTCTGGAAACACCATATATTTT. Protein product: CASSFGVSGNTIYF.

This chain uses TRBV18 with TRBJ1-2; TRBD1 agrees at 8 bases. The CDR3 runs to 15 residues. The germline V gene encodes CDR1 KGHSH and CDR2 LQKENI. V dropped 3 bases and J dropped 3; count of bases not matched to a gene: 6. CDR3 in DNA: TGTGCCAGCTCACCGGCAGGGGGCTTTGACTATGGCTACACCTTC. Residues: CASSPAGGFDYGYTF.

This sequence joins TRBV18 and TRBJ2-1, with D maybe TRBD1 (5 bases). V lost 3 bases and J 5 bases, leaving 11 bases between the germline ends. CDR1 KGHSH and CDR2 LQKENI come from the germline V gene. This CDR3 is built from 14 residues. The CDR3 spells CASSPPDTNNEQFF. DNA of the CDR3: TGTGCCAGCTCACCTCCGGACACAAACAATGAGCAGTTCTTC. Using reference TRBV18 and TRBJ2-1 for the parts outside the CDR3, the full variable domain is NAGVMQNPRHLVRRRGQEARLRCSPMKGHSHVYWYRQLPEEGLKFMVYLQKENIIDESGMPKERFSAEFPKEGPSILRIQQVVRGDSAAYFCASSPPDTNNEQFFGPGTRLTVL.

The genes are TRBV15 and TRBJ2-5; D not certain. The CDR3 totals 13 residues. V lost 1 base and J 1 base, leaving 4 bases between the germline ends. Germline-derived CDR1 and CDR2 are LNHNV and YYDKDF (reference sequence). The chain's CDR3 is CATSRGFQETQYF. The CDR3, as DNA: TGTGCCACCAGCAGAGGGTTCCAAGAGACCCAGTACTTC.

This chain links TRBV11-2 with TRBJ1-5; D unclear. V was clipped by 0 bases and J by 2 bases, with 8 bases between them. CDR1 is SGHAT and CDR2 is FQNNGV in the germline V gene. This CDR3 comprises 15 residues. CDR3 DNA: TGTGCCAGCAGCTTAGACAGGTCGGGCAATCAGCCCCAGCATTTT. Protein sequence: CASSLDRSGNQPQHF. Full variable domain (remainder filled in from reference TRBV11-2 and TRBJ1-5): EAGVAQSPRYKIIEKRQSVAFWCNPISGHATLYWYQQILGQGPKLLIQFQNNGVVDDSQLPKDRFSAERLKGVDSTLKIQPAKLEDSAVYLCASSLDRSGNQPQHFGDGTRLSIL.

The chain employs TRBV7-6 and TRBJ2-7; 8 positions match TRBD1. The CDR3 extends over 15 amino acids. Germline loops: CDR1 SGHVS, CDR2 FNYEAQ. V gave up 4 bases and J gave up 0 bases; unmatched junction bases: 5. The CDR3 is CASSSQGGDSYEQYF. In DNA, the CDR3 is TGTGCCAGCAGCTCACAGGGGGGAGACTCCTACGAGCAGTACTTC.

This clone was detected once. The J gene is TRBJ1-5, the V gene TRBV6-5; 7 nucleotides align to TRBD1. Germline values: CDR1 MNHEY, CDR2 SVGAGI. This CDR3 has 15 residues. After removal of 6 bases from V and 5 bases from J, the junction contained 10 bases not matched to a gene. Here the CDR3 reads CASRRRDRPYQPQHF. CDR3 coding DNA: TGTGCCAGCAGACGCCGGGACAGACCGTATCAGCCCCAGCATTTT.

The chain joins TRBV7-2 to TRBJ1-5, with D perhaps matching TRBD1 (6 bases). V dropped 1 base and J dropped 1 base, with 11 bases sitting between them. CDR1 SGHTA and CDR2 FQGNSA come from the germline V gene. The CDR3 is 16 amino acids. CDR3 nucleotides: TGTGCCAGCAGCTTAGTAGGACAGATAAGCAATCAGCCCCAGCATTTT. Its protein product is CASSLVGQISNQPQHF.

The CDR3 region is CASSLGWLEAFF. The CDR3 nucleotides read TGTGCCAGCAGTTTGGGTTGGCTCGAAGCTTTCTTT. This rearrangement joins TRBV12-3 or TRBV12-4 to TRBJ1-1; D ambiguous. V lost 3 bases to trimming and J lost 8 bases, with 10 bases between them. This CDR3 contains 12 residues.

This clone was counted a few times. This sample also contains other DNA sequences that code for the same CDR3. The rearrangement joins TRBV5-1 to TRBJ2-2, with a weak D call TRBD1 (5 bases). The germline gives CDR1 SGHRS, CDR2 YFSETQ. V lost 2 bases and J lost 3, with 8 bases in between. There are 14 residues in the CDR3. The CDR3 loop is CASSFQGDTGELFF. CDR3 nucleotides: TGCGCCAGCAGCTTCCAGGGTGACACCGGGGAGCTGTTTTTT.

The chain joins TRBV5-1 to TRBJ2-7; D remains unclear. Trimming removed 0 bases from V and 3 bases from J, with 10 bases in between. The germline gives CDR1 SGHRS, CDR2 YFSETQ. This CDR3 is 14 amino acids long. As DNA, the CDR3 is TGCGCCAGCAGCTTGGAAAGAGATTACTACGAGCAGTACTTC. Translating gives CASSLERDYYEQYF. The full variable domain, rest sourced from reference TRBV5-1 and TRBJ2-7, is KAGVTQTPRYLIKTRGQQVTLSCSPISGHRSVSWYQQTPGQGLQFLFEYFSETQRNKGNFPGRFSGRQFSNSRSEMNVSTLELGDSALYLCASSLERDYYEQYFGPGTRLTVT.

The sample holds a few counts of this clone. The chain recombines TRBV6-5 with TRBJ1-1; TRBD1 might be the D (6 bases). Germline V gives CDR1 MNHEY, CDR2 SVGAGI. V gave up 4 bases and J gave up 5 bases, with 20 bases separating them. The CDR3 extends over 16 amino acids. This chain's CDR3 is CASSLNDGGPWTEAFF. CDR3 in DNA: TGTGCCAGCAGTTTGAACGACGGGGGGCCGTGGACTGAAGCTTTCTTT.

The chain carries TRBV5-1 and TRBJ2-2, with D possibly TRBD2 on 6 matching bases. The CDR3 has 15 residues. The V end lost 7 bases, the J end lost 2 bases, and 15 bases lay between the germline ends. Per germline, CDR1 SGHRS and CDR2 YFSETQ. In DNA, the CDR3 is TGCGCCAGCGGACGGGACTCTAAAAACACCGGGGAGCTGTTTTTT. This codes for CASGRDSKNTGELFF. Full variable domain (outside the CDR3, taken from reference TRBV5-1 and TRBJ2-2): KAGVTQTPRYLIKTRGQQVTLSCSPISGHRSVSWYQQTPGQGLQFLFEYFSETQRNKGNFPGRFSGRQFSNSRSEMNVSTLELGDSALYLCASGRDSKNTGELFFGEGSRLTVL.